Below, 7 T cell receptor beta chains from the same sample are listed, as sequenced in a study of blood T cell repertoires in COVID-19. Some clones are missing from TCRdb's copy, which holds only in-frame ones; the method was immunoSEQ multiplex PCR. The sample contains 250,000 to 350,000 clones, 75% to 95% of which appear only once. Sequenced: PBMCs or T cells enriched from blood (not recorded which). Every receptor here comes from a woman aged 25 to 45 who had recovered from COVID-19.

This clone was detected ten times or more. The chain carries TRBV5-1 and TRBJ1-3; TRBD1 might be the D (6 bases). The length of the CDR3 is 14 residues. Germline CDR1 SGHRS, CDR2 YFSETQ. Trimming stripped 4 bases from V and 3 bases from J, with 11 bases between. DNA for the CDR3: TGCGCCAGCAGCACCGGGACACATGGAAACACCATATATTTT. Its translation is CASSTGTHGNTIYF.

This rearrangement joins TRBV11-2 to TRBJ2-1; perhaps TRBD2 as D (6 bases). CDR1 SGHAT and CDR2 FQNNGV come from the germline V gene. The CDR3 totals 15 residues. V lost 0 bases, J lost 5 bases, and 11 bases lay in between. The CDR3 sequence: CASSLDRGLNNEQFF. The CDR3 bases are TGTGCCAGCAGCTTAGATCGGGGACTTAACAATGAGCAGTTCTTC.

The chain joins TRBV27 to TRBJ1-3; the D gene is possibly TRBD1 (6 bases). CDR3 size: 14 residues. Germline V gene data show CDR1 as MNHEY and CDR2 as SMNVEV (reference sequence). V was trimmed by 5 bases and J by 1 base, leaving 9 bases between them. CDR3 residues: CASSARGSGNTIYF. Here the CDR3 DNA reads TGTGCCAGCAGTGCCAGGGGTTCTGGAAACACCATATATTTT.

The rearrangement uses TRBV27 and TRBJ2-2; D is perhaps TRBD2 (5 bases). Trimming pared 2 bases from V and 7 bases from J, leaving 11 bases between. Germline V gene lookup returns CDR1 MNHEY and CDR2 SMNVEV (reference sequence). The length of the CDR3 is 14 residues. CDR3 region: CASSLGGFIGELFF. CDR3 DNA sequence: TGTGCCAGCAGTTTAGGCGGGTTTATCGGGGAGCTGTTTTTT.

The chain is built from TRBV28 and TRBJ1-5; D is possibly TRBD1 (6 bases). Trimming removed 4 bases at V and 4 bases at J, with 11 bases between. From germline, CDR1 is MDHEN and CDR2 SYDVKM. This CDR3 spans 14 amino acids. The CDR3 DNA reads TGTGCCAGCAGTTCCACAGGGCTTAATCAGCCCCAGCATTTT. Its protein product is CASSSTGLNQPQHF.

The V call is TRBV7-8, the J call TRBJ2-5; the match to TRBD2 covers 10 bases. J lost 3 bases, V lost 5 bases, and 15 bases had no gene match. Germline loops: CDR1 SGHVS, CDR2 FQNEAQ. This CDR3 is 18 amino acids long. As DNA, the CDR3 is TGTGCCAGCAGCCATGGGAGCGGGAGGGCCCGAGGAGAAGAGACCCAGTACTTC. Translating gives CASSHGSGRARGEETQYF.

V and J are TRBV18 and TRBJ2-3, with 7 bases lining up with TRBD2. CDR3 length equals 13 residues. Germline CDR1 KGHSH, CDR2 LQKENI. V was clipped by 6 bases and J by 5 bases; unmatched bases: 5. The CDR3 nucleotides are TGTGCCAGCTCCGAGCCGGGGGGAGATACGCAGTATTTT. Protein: CASSEPGGDTQYF. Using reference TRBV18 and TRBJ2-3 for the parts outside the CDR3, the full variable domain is NAGVMQNPRHLVRRRGQEARLRCSPMKGHSHVYWYRQLPEEGLKFMVYLQKENIIDESGMPKERFSAEFPKEGPSILRIQQVVRGDSAAYFCASSEPGGDTQYFGPGTRLTVL.